This is a list of T cell receptor beta chains from one sample in a study of Ad26.COV2.S vaccination and SARS-CoV-2 variants. Sequencing used immunoSEQ multiplex PCR; TCRdb keeps in-frame clones, though not all of them. Of roughly 150,000 clones listed, approximately 90% are singletons. The source material was peripheral blood, sampled after recovery from COVID-19. The source of these receptors is a human donor who had recovered from COVID-19. Each CDR3 is given with its conserved first and last residue. A D gene is named only where the DNA matches it firmly. Clone size is shown for a subset of rows, as once, few, many or a class of expanded clone.

>NA|NA|TRBJ1-1|TRBV5-4
CASSFRTVGDTEAFF
TGTGCCAGCAGCTTTAGGACCGTCGGTGACACTGAAGCTTTCTTT
>NA|NA|TRBJ1-1|TRBV19
CASSMLVVNTEAFF
TGTGCCAGTAGTATGCTCGTCGTCAACACTGAAGCTTTCTTT
>NA|NA|TRBJ2-7|TRBV11-2
CASSFRAQGSYEQYF
TGTGCCAGCAGCTTTAGGGCACAGGGCTCCTACGAGCAGTACTTC
>NA|NA|TRBJ1-6|TRBV27
CASSYQNSPLHF
TGTGCCAGCAGTTATCAAAATTCACCCCTCCACTTT
>NA|NA|TRBJ2-2|TRBV27
CASSLSGIGELFF
TGTGCCAGCAGTTTATCAGGGATCGGGGAGCTGTTTTTT
>TRBD1|NA|TRBJ2-3|TRBV30
CAWSLGQPTQYF
TGTGCCTGGAGTCTGGGACAGCCTACGCAGTATTTT
>NA|NA|TRBJ2-1|TRBV5-8
CASSPRRHTVEQFF
TGTGCCAGCAGCCCTCGGCGTCACACAGTCGAGCAGTTCTTC
>NA|NA|TRBJ1-4|TRBV7-2
CASSSQGLELFF
TGTGCCAGCAGCTCCCAGGGCCTCGAACTGTTTTTT
>TRBD1|NA|TRBJ1-6|TRBV3-1/TRBV3-2
CASSPVKGQGDSPLHF
TGTGCCAGCAGCCCCGTAAAGGGACAGGGCGATTCACCCCTCCACTTT
>NA|NA|TRBJ1-2|TRBV6-5
CASSYFQGGVYGYTF
TGTGCCAGCAGTTACTTCCAGGGAGGGGTTTATGGCTACACCTTC
>TRBD2|NA|TRBJ2-5|TRBV7-9
CASSLEGGGFKTQYF
TGTGCCAGCAGCTTAGAGGGCGGGGGGTTTAAGACCCAGTACTTC
>NA|NA|TRBJ2-1|TRBV20-1
CSFFSGGEQFF
TGCAGTTTTTTTTCCGGGGGTGAGCAGTTCTTC
>NA|once|TRBJ1-5|TRBV28
CASSLEAGLNQPQHF
TGTGCCAGCAGTTTAGAGGCAGGGTTAAATCAGCCCCAGCATTTT
>NA|NA|TRBJ2-2|TRBV19
CASSNYTGELFF
TGTGCCAGTAGCAATTATACCGGGGAGCTGTTTTTT
>TRBD1|NA|TRBJ1-5|TRBV12-5
CASPTGGEGQPQHF
TGTGCTAGTCCCACAGGGGGCGAGGGTCAGCCCCAGCATTTT
>TRBD1|NA|TRBJ1-2|TRBV19
CASRLDRDYGYTF
TGTGCCAGTAGACTAGACAGGGACTATGGCTACACCTTC
>NA|NA|TRBJ1-1|TRBV5-1
CASSLGAEAFF
TGCGCCAGCAGCTTAGGAGCTGAAGCTTTCTTT
>NA|NA|TRBJ2-7|TRBV6-2/TRBV6-3
CASSYSRLTYEQYF
TGTGCCAGCAGTTACAGTAGGCTAACATACGAGCAGTACTTC
>TRBD1|NA|TRBJ1-6|TRBV28
CASRATGRSPLHF
TGTGCCAGCAGGGCGACAGGGCGGTCACCCCTCCACTTT
>TRBD1|NA|TRBJ1-6|TRBV4-3
CASSPDADRGGSPLHF
TGCGCCAGCAGCCCAGATGCGGACAGGGGAGGGTCACCCCTCCACTTT
>NA|NA|TRBJ1-2|TRBV6-6
CASTIFLQGETGYTF
TGTGCCAGCACTATCTTTCTCCAGGGCGAGACTGGCTACACCTTC
>TRBD2|NA|TRBJ2-1|TRBV10-1
CASSDSSAGGGFNEQFF
TGCGCCAGCAGTGATAGTAGTGCGGGGGGCGGCTTTAATGAGCAGTTCTTC